The 25 T cell receptor beta chains presented below share a single source sample, sequenced in a study of vaccination and CD4 T cells after COVID-19. The antigens these receptors bind are not known. The treatment is: approximately 11-day PBMC culture with coronavirus spike peptide pools or control peptides (ViraFEST assay). Cultured CD4+ T cell DNA underwent sequencing with the Oncomine TCR Beta short-read assay. TCRdb re-analysed the PCR reads in MiXCR, keeping a single row per CDR3 protein. This table has some 15,000 distinct CDR3 sequences, 50% appearing once. What was sequenced was CD4+ T cells from blood, cultured in vitro. All receptors derive from a human donor who had recovered from COVID-19.

This clonotype showed up just a few times. A junction boundary mismatches the germline segment, possibly from a read error. The gene calls are TRBV7-7 and TRBJ2-2; 7 positions match TRBD1. CDR1 and CDR2 from the germline V gene are SSHAT and FNYEAQ (reference sequence). This CDR3 comprises 13 residues. For the CDR3, the DNA is TGTGCTAGCAGAGCAACAGGGGCCGGGGAGCTGTTTTTT. Translation: CASRATGAGELFF.

The J gene is TRBJ1-2, the V gene TRBV2, with no clear D. Trimming shortened V by 4 bases and J by 4 bases, and 7 bases separated the two germline ends. This CDR3 contains 12 residues. CDR1 is SNHLY and CDR2 is FYNNEI in the germline V gene. The CDR3 loop is CASSVEGYGYTF. CDR3 nucleotides: TGTGCCAGCAGTGTTGAGGGCTATGGCTACACCTTC. Variable domain in full (rest from reference TRBV2 and TRBJ1-2): EPEVTQTPSHQVTQMGQEVILRCVPISNHLYFYWYRQILGQKVEFLVSFYNNEISEKSEIFDDQFSVERPDGSNFTLKIRSTKLEDSAMYFCASSVEGYGYTFGSGTRLTVV.

The V call is TRBV6-2 or TRBV6-3, the J call TRBJ1-1; D is perhaps TRBD1 (5 bases). The CDR3 loop spans 16 amino acids. Per the germline V gene, CDR1 is MNHEY and CDR2 is SVGEGT. V was pared by 2 bases and J by 4 bases, with 17 bases between. The CDR3 spells CASSYGPRWGGTEAFF. The CDR3 DNA is TGTGCCAGCAGTTACGGGCCCCGGTGGGGCGGCACTGAAGCTTTCTTT.

The genes are TRBV7-9 and TRBJ2-1; D unresolved. Germline lookup yields CDR1 SEHNR and CDR2 FQNEAQ (reference sequence). V was clipped by 2 bases and J by 6 bases, with 2 bases between them. The CDR3 contains 11 residues. CDR3 sequence (DNA): TGTGCCAGCAGCTTATCCAATGAGCAGTTCTTC. Protein: CASSLSNEQFF.

The chain joins TRBV7-2 to TRBJ1-1; D is unclear. Germline V CDR1 and CDR2: SGHTA, FQGNSA. CDR3 length: 13 residues. Trimming left V 3 bases short and J 2 bases short, with 7 bases between. DNA of the CDR3: TGTGCCAGCAGCTTTAGGTTTAACACTGAAGCTTTCTTT. Protein product: CASSFRFNTEAFF.

For the CDR3, the DNA is TGTGCCTGGAGTGAGGGACAGGGTGATTCACCCCTCCACTTT. It encodes CAWSEGQGDSPLHF. The chain carries TRBV30 and TRBJ1-6, with 9 bases lining up with TRBD1. V dropped 1 base and J dropped 8; count of bases not matched to a gene: 3. The germline CDR1 and CDR2 sequences are GTSNPN and SVGIG (reference sequence). The CDR3 is 14 amino acids.

This rearrangement joins TRBV30 to TRBJ1-1, with TRBD1 identical over 8 bases. This CDR3 has 15 amino acids. The V gene end was trimmed by 7 bases and the J gene end by 4 bases; junction bases not matched to a gene: 14. Germline values: CDR1 GTSNPN, CDR2 SVGIG (reference sequence). As DNA, the CDR3 is TGTGCCTCACATGATGAAAGACAGGGGTCCACTGAAGCTTTCTTT. Translated: CASHDERQGSTEAFF.

The rearrangement uses TRBV24-1 and TRBJ2-3; no firm D call. The CDR3 has 13 amino acids. Germline CDR1 reads KGHDR; CDR2 reads SFDVKD. V was pared by 4 bases and J by 5 bases, with 9 bases between. CDR3 coding DNA: TGTGCCACCAGTGAGGGGATAGAAGATACGCAGTATTTT. This encodes CATSEGIEDTQYF.

The chain couples TRBV11-3 to TRBJ2-7; the match to TRBD1 covers 7 bases. The trim removed 4 bases at V and 2 bases at J, leaving 8 bases unmatched. Germline V CDR1 and CDR2: SGHNT, YENEEA. This CDR3 contains 15 residues. The CDR3, as DNA: TGTGCCAGCAGCTCCCCAGGGGGAGTTGCCTACGAGCAGTACTTC. Its translation: CASSSPGGVAYEQYF. The entire variable domain, with the rest obtained from reference TRBV11-3 and TRBJ2-7, is as follows: EAGVVQSPRYKIIEKKQPVAFWCNPISGHNTLYWYLQNLGQGPELLIRYENEEAVDDSQLPKDRFSAERLKGVDSTLKIQPAELGDSAVYLCASSSPGGVAYEQYFGPGTRLTVT.

The table lists this clonotype with a few counts. This chain joins TRBV20-1 and TRBJ2-2; 13 nucleotides line up with TRBD2. Germline loops: CDR1 DFQATT, CDR2 SNEGSKA (reference sequence). The CDR3 consists of 16 residues. V shed 6 bases, J shed 0 bases, and the junction held 4 bases outside the gene matches. The CDR3 DNA reads as TGCAGTGCACCCGGGACTAGCGGGACGAACACCGGGGAGCTGTTTTTT. Amino acids: CSAPGTSGTNTGELFF.

The chain joins TRBV20-1 to TRBJ1-1; D unclear. Trimming removed 6 bases at V and 11 bases at J, with 16 bases between. CDR1 DFQATT and CDR2 SNEGSKA come from the germline V gene (reference sequence). The CDR3 totals 11 residues. The CDR3 region has the DNA TGCAGTGCCCCCTTGGGGAGTAAGGCTTTCTTT. Translating it yields CSAPLGSKAFF.

This clonotype turned up a few times. The V gene is TRBV6-5, the J gene TRBJ2-3, with a weak D call TRBD2 (6 bases). Between the trimmed V and J ends, which lost 2 bases and 1 base, there was a span of 19 bases. Per germline, CDR1 MNHEY and CDR2 SVGAGI. The CDR3 has 18 amino acids. As DNA, the CDR3 is TGTGCCAGCAGTTACCAAGCGGAGGGTGGGGGACGCACAGATACGCAGTATTTT. Residues: CASSYQAEGGGRTDTQYF.

This clonotype was recorded a few times. This chain uses TRBV28 with TRBJ1-1; 10 nucleotides line up with TRBD1. Germline lookup yields CDR1 MDHEN and CDR2 SYDVKM. The junction had 8 bases not matched to a gene; V was cut back by 6 bases and J by 4 bases. The CDR3 consists of 15 residues. The CDR3 spells CASSPPGQGRTEAFF. In DNA form, the CDR3 reads TGTGCCAGCAGCCCGCCGGGACAGGGGCGCACTGAAGCTTTCTTT.

This clonotype turned up a few times. V gene TRBV6-2 or TRBV6-3 combines with J gene TRBJ2-2; unclear D gene. The V end lost 4 bases, the J end lost 2 bases, and 5 bases lay between the germline ends. The germline V gene encodes CDR1 MNHEY and CDR2 SVGEGT. The CDR3 consists of 13 residues. The CDR3 protein is CASSSRNTGELFF. CDR3 DNA: TGTGCCAGCAGTTCCCGAAACACCGGGGAGCTGTTTTTT.

The chain joins TRBV11-2 to TRBJ2-1; tentatively, D is TRBD1 or TRBD2 (6 bases each). The V end lost 2 bases, the J end lost 6 bases, and 14 bases lay between the germline ends. CDR1 SGHAT and CDR2 FQNNGV come from the germline V gene. The CDR3 contains 15 residues. CDR3 in DNA: TGTGCCAGCAGCTTACTAGGGGGGTGGGGCAATGAGCAGTTCTTC. The encoded protein is CASSLLGGWGNEQFF.

In its sample, this clonotype was seen once. The gene calls are TRBV20-1 and TRBJ2-1, with TRBD2 matching over 11 bases. The CDR3 loop spans 16 amino acids. The V gene end was trimmed by 1 base and the J gene end by 3 bases; junction bases not matched to a gene: 5. The V gene's germline CDR1 is DFQATT and CDR2 SNEGSKA (reference sequence). CDR3 in DNA: TGCAGTGCTAGAGCTCACGGACTAGCGGGCTACAATGAGCAGTTCTTC. Protein: CSARAHGLAGYNEQFF.

This clonotype has only a few counts. V gene TRBV12-3 or TRBV12-4 combines with J gene TRBJ1-1, with 8 positions matching TRBD1. Unmatched junction bases numbered 8, after V lost 5 bases and J lost 0 bases. This CDR3 has 16 amino acids. CDR3 in amino acids: CASSPGQVIMNTEAFF. Here the CDR3 DNA reads TGTGCCAGCAGTCCGGGACAGGTGATAATGAACACTGAAGCTTTCTTT.

The CDR3 here is CASSLNLAGGGEQYF. CDR3 coding DNA: TGTGCCAGCAGCTTAAATCTAGCGGGAGGAGGCGAGCAGTACTTC. The V and J genes are TRBV7-2 and TRBJ2-7; 11 positions match TRBD2. CDR1 is SGHTA, CDR2 FQGNSA, per germline. The CDR3 runs to 15 residues. V was pared by 2 bases and J by 6 bases, with 6 bases of the junction left unmatched.

The chain uses TRBV7-2 and TRBJ1-2; D call uncertain. Germline V lookup: CDR1 SGHTA, CDR2 FQGNSA. The V and J ends lost 2 bases and 0 bases respectively, with 7 bases between them. This CDR3 contains 14 residues. Here the CDR3 reads CASSLLQPNYGYTF. In DNA form, the CDR3 reads TGTGCCAGCAGCTTATTGCAGCCTAACTATGGCTACACCTTC.

This sequence joins TRBV12-3 or TRBV12-4 and TRBJ1-5; D gene uncertain. The CDR3 spans 19 residues. V lost 6 bases and J lost 0, with 24 bases in between. In DNA, the CDR3 is TGTGCCAGCAGCCTTTCGGGAAACCGCTACCCGTATAGCAATCAGCCCCAGCATTTT. Its translation is CASSLSGNRYPYSNQPQHF.

The chain employs TRBV29-1 and TRBJ1-1; D remains ambiguous. The V gene's germline CDR1 is SQVTM and CDR2 ANQGSEA. V lost 4 bases and J 1 base, leaving 4 bases between the germline ends. The CDR3 loop spans 11 amino acids. CDR3: CSVGRNTEAFF. CDR3 nucleotides: TGCAGCGTTGGGAGGAACACTGAAGCTTTCTTT.

The rearrangement joins TRBV11-3 to TRBJ2-5; D uncertain. CDR1 is SGHNT, CDR2 YENEEA, per germline. Between the trimmed V and J ends, which lost 1 base and 3 bases, there was a span of 12 bases. The CDR3 spans 15 residues. DNA for the CDR3: TGTGCCAGCAGCTTAGGGTCATTACTAAAAGAGACCCAGTACTTC. Its translation is CASSLGSLLKETQYF.

The J gene is TRBJ1-1, the V gene TRBV2; D not resolved. Germline CDR1 is SNHLY and CDR2 is FYNNEI. The CDR3 runs 13 residues. Trimming pared 3 bases from V and 4 bases from J, leaving 9 bases between. CDR3 DNA: TGTGCCAGCAGTGATGTAGGACCCACTGAAGCTTTCTTT. As protein: CASSDVGPTEAFF.

The sample holds a few counts of this clonotype. The chain has TRBV6-1 and TRBJ2-2, with 8 bases that match TRBD2. This CDR3 contains 15 residues. Germline V gene sequence: CDR1 MNHNS, CDR2 SASEGT. V shed 5 bases and J 6 bases; nucleotides not matched to a gene: 8. CDR3 bases: TGTGCCAGCAGTCTCGTTAGCGGGATTCCCGGGGAGCTGTTTTTT. Residues: CASSLVSGIPGELFF.

This chain links TRBV20-1 with TRBJ2-7; 7 nucleotides match TRBD1. Trimming took 5 bases from V and 3 from J; bases not matched to a gene: 7. This CDR3 comprises 13 residues. The V gene's germline CDR1 is DFQATT and CDR2 SNEGSKA (reference sequence). The CDR3 is CSACGTADYEQYF. The CDR3 DNA follows: TGCAGTGCTTGTGGGACAGCGGACTACGAGCAGTACTTC.